These 3 T cell receptor beta chains were sequenced from one sample in a study of blood T cell repertoires in COVID-19 (dated by TCRdb to between 2020 and 2021). Libraries were built with the immunoSEQ multiplex PCR assay. Here the immuneACCESS table is served through TCRdb, limited to in-frame sequences with V and J called. Missing clones are a known gap in these copies; in checked studies unresolved V genes cover under half, and the rest lacks a known reason. The sample table shows approximately 90,000 clones, and 70% to 85% are seen once. The biggest ten clones account for 20% to 25% of the sample. The sequenced sample consisted of peripheral blood. The receptors here all came from a man in his sixties with acute or convalescent COVID-19.

The chain has TRBV10-3 and TRBJ1-5; 9 nucleotides agree with TRBD1. The J segment lost 7 bases and the V segment lost 10 bases, leaving 5 bases of the junction unmatched. CDR1 ENHRY and CDR2 SYGVKD come from the germline V gene. The CDR3 totals 12 residues. The CDR3 DNA reads TGTGCCACCGGGACAGGGCTGCAGCCCCAGCATTTT. This translates into CATGTGLQPQHF.

The CDR3 region is CASSDKPNYGYTF. The CDR3 DNA is TGTGCCAGCAGTGATAAGCCCAACTATGGCTACACCTTC. The rearrangement uses TRBV6-2 or TRBV6-3 and TRBJ1-2; D call uncertain. V was shortened by 5 bases and J by 2 bases, with 9 bases between the two germline ends. Looked up from germline, CDR1 is MNHEY and CDR2 is SVGEGT. The CDR3 runs 13 residues.

The chain couples TRBV5-1 to TRBJ2-3, with 7 bases identical to TRBD1. CDR3 length: 15 amino acids. Losses at the gene ends were 1 base for V and 0 bases for J; bases not matched to a gene: 2. CDR1 and CDR2 from the germline V gene are SGHRS and YFSETQ. In DNA, the CDR3 is TGCGCCAGCAGCTTGCCGACAGGGAGCACAGATACGCAGTATTTT. As protein: CASSLPTGSTDTQYF. The whole variable domain, filled in from reference TRBV5-1 and TRBJ2-3, reads KAGVTQTPRYLIKTRGQQVTLSCSPISGHRSVSWYQQTPGQGLQFLFEYFSETQRNKGNFPGRFSGRQFSNSRSEMNVSTLELGDSALYLCASSLPTGSTDTQYFGPGTRLTVL.